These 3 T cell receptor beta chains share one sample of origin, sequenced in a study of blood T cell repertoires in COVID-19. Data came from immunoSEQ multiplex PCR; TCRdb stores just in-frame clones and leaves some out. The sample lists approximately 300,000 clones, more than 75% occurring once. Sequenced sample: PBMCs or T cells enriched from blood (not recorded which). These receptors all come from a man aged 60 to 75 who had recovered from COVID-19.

The CDR3 nucleotides are TGTGCCAGCAGCACCCGGGGTAGCGGGAGTTACGAGCAGTACTTC. It specifies CASSTRGSGSYEQYF. The gene calls are TRBV9 and TRBJ2-7; 9 nucleotides match TRBD2. This CDR3 contains 15 residues. The V gene's germline CDR1 is SGDLS and CDR2 YYNGEE. V was pared by 4 bases and J by 4 bases, with 9 bases of the junction left unmatched.

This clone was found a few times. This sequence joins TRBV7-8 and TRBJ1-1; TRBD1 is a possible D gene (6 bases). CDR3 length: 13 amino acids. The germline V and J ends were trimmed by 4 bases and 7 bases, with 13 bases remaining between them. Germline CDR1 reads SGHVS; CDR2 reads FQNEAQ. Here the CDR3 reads CASSSSGENEAFF. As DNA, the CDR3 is TGTGCCAGCAGCTCTTCAGGGGAGAATGAAGCTTTCTTT.

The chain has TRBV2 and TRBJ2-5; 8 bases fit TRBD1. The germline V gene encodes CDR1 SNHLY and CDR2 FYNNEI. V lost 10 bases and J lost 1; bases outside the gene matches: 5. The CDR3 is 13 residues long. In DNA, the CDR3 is TGTGCCACCGCGGGACAGGCCCAAGAGACCCAGTACTTC. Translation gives CATAGQAQETQYF.